This TCR beta chain was observed in a study of T cells in Graves' hyperthyroidism and ophthalmopathy. The wider study: Any treatment followed the collection of peripheral blood at initial diagnosis. Study findings and constraints: In validation, the model predicted ophthalmopathy. These predictions came a median approximately 5.9 months before onset. Blood samples included most of the expanded thyroid clonotypes exceeding 0.001.

PBMCs were obtained from about 10 ml fresh peripheral blood. This CDR3 spans 13 amino acids. V was shortened by 6 bases and J by 3 bases, with 11 bases between the two germline ends. From germline, CDR1 is SGHVS and CDR2 FNYEAQ. Amplification of TCR beta CDR3 regions used RNA as the template. Using the HTBI primer set, a first-round RT-PCR was run on the TCR CDR3. TCRdb re-called the multiplex PCR reads through MiXCR, storing one row per CDR3 protein. The sample holds roughly 100,000 distinct CDR3 sequences, roughly 44% seen once. This clonotype was seen ten or more times. Its antigen is unidentified. The sample taken for sequencing was blood. The rearrangement uses TRBV7-6 and TRBJ1-1; maybe TRBD1 (5 bases). The clonotype originates from a middle-aged man with Graves' hyperthyroidism. The chain's CDR3 is CASRMGPYTEAFF. The DNA for the CDR3 is TGTGCCAGCAGAATGGGGCCCTACACTGAAGCTTTCTTT.